This T cell receptor beta chain derives from a study of response to subunit inactivated influenza vaccine. To note about this clonotype: The target antigen is unknown.

Study-wide findings and caveats: Researchers suggested that each seasonal influenza vaccination recruits few new T cells.

TCRdb ran MiXCR on the RT-PCR reads and lists one entry per CDR3 protein. In the table there are 650,000 to 800,000 distinct CDR3 sequences, more than 11% of which are singletons. V lost 11 bases, J lost 4 bases, and 12 bases lay in between. The germline CDR1 and CDR2 sequences are ENHRY and SYGVKD. This CDR3 region has 11 residues. The TCR was taken from a man aged 45 to 65 who received an inactivated influenza vaccine. The source material was PBMCs from blood, sampled 14 to 15 days before vaccination. The rearrangement links TRBV10-3 to TRBJ2-7; D is undetermined. The CDR3 sequence is CAVSAQYEQYF. The CDR3 coding sequence is TGTGCCGTTTCTGCTCAGTACGAGCAGTACTTC.